These 2 T cell receptor beta chains were sequenced from one sample in a study of regulatory T cells in long-lasting Graves disease. Time point noted: newly diagnosed GD, antithyroid drugs for less than 3 months. RNA extracted from PBMCs served as the sequencing template. CDR3-region Arm-PCR and iRepertoire HTBI primers produced the TCR beta libraries. MiXCR, run by TCRdb on the multiplex PCR reads, gives a single entry per CDR3 protein. The table lists about 500,000 distinct CDR3 sequences, about 16% of them singletons. Separately, the same data were catalogued under a study of T cells in Graves' hyperthyroidism and ophthalmopathy.

The material was peripheral blood mononuclear cells (PBMCs), obtained at new diagnosis, from a patient treated with antithyroid drugs. These receptors came from a man aged 35-49 years with Graves disease.

On this clonotype: A read error is likely here: a far larger clone is one base away. The rearrangement joins TRBV28 to TRBJ2-4; 8 bases are a match to TRBD1. After removal of 3 bases from V and 13 bases from J, the junction contained 17 bases not matched to a gene. Germline V gene lookup returns CDR1 MDHEN and CDR2 SYDVKM. The CDR3 totals 16 residues. The CDR3 nucleotides are TGTGCCAGCAGTTTCTGGCGACAGGGGTGGCCCAATGAGCAGTACTTC. Translation gives CASSFWRQGWPNEQYF.

This clonotype was recorded at least ten times. The V gene is TRBV2, the J gene TRBJ1-1; D remains ambiguous. The ends were cut back, 0 bases at V and 4 bases at J, with 9 bases in the middle. The germline gives CDR1 SNHLY, CDR2 FYNNEI. CDR3 length: 14 residues. This CDR3 reads CASSEALLSTEAFF. CDR3 sequence (DNA): TGTGCCAGCAGTGAAGCGCTTCTAAGCACTGAAGCTTTCTTT. The entire variable domain, with the rest obtained from reference TRBV2 and TRBJ1-1, is as follows: EPEVTQTPSHQVTQMGQEVILRCVPISNHLYFYWYRQILGQKVEFLVSFYNNEISEKSEIFDDQFSVERPDGSNFTLKIRSTKLEDSAMYFCASSEALLSTEAFFGQGTRLTVV.